This T cell receptor beta chain is from a study of cytomegalovirus exposure and HLA in healthy donors. PCR was performed using 60 Vbeta and 13 Jbeta primers. Assay: immunoSEQ multiplex PCR; the TCRdb copy retains only in-frame clones and omits some. The table shows about 99,000 clones, with approximately 80% occurring only once. CDR3 length equals 15 residues. The junction had 6 bases not matched to a gene; V was cut back by 5 bases and J by 3 bases. Germline assignment: CDR1 SEHNR and CDR2 FQNEAQ (reference sequence). The chain has TRBV7-9 and TRBJ2-1, with 8 bases lining up with TRBD2. This TCR came from a woman aged 18 to 35 in good health and CMV-seropositive. The sequencing input was PBMCs. This CDR3 is CASSGSGTGYNEQFF. The CDR3, as DNA: TGTGCCAGCAGCGGTAGCGGGACGGGCTACAATGAGCAGTTCTTC. Using reference TRBV7-9 and TRBJ2-1 for the parts outside the CDR3, the full variable domain is DTGVSQNPRHKITKRGQNVTFRCDPISEHNRLYWYRQTLGQGPEFLTYFQNEAQLEKSRLLSDRFSAERPKGSFSTLEIQRTEQGDSAMYLCASSGSGTGYNEQFFGPGTRLTVL.